The entry below gives a single T cell receptor (beta chain) sequence along with its context. The antigen remains unidentified. The CDR3 extends over 16 amino acids. CDR1 is KGHSH and CDR2 is LQKENI in the germline V gene. V was trimmed by 4 bases and J by 0 bases, leaving 16 bases between them. They built TCR cDNA with 5'RACE template switching, a step that put in a universal primer site and UMIs. Using its own MiXCR run on the 5' RACE reads, TCRdb lists one record per CDR3 protein. The profile covers about 74,000 distinct CDR3 sequences, with around 6.5% appearing a single time and around 35% taken by the ten largest. This entry is derived from a study of T cells after yellow fever vaccination. Study-level results: Among primary-vaccination clones, most reappeared after the booster, at roughly 95% for CD4 and 88% for CD8. Though weaker, the secondary response peaked faster, on day 5 versus 15.

This material consisted of CD8+ T cells sorted from PBMCs, taken 5 to 6 days after the first yellow fever vaccination. The sequence came from a man between 18 and 29 years old who received the YFV17D yellow fever vaccine. The chain recombines TRBV18 with TRBJ2-7; TRBD1 is a possible D gene (7 bases). CDR3 sequence reads: CASSLRGDRSSYEQYF. The DNA for the CDR3 is TGTGCCAGCTCACTCAGGGGGGACAGAAGCTCCTACGAGCAGTACTTC. Based on the CDR3 plus reference TRBV18 and TRBJ2-7, the full variable domain is NAGVMQNPRHLVRRRGQEARLRCSPMKGHSHVYWYRQLPEEGLKFMVYLQKENIIDESGMPKERFSAEFPKEGPSILRIQQVVRGDSAAYFCASSLRGDRSSYEQYFGPGTRLTVT.